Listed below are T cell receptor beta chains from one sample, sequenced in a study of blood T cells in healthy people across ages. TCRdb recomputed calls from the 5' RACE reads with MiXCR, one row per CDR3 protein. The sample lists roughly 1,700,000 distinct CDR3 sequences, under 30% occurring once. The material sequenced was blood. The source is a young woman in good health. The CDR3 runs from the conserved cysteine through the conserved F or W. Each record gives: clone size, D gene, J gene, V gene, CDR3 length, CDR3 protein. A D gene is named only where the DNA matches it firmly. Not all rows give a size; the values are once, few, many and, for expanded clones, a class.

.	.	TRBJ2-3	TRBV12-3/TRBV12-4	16	CASSAGLAYNTDTQYF
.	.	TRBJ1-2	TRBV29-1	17	CSVAPGGPGALSDGYTF
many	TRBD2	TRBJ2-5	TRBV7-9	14	CASNRQRGQETQYF
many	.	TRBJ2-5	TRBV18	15	CASSPAPRVERLQYF
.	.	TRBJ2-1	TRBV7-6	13	CASSQNWGNEQFF
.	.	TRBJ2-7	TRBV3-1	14	CASSPRGGSPEQYF
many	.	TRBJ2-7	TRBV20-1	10	CSAQEYEQYF
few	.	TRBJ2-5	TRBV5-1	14	CASSLSWSEETQYF
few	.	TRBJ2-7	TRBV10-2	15	CASSDAGTIRGEQYF
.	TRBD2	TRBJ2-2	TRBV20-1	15	CSALRTSGNPGELFF
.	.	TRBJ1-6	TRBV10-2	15	CASGEAGGYNSPLHF
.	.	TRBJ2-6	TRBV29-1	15	CSVEDPEGRANVLTF
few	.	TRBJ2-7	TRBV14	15	CASSQGDSPSYEQYF
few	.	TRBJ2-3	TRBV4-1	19	CASSQDVTTTSQGGDTQYF